This record looks at one TCR beta chain sequence and its context. These data belong to a study of PD-1 blockade in classical Hodgkin lymphoma. J was trimmed by 5 bases and V by 3 bases; bases with no gene match: 6. CDR1 SGHRS and CDR2 YFSETQ come from the germline V gene. CDR3 size: 14 residues. The assay was immunoSEQ multiplex PCR, and TCRdb's table has in-frame clones only and misses some. The data show roughly 50,000 clones, about 90% seen once. The time point here: cycle 4 day 1 (C4D1), after less than seven weeks of nivolumab. There was relapse after autologous stem cell transplantation in every patient, and there was variation in brentuximab vedotin exposure.

The input for sequencing was peripheral blood mononuclear cells (PBMCs), taken before the fourth cycle of nivolumab. The clonotype comes from a human donor with classical Hodgkin lymphoma. The chain recombines TRBV5-1 with TRBJ2-7, with 9 positions matching TRBD1. CDR3 in DNA: TGCGCCAGCAGCTCCGGGACAGGGATGAACGAGCAGTACTTC. It is translated as CASSSGTGMNEQYF.